The 10 T cell receptor beta chains below all came from one sample that was sequenced in a study of spatial heterogeneity in lung cancer. TCRdb reprocessed the 5' RACE reads with MiXCR, giving one entry per CDR3 protein. The table has 55,000 to 75,000 distinct CDR3 sequences, around 8.4% seen once. Time point meaning: sample taken at primary tumor resection. Tumor, nontumor lung or frozen PBMC supplied whole RNA, sequenced without sorting. This specimen consisted of PBMCs, obtained at surgery. The receptors stem from a female donor with early-stage non-small cell lung cancer.

This clonotype has a count of ten or more. V gene TRBV20-1 combines with J gene TRBJ1-1; D is perhaps TRBD1 (6 bases). The CDR3 has 13 amino acids. Trimming shortened V by 5 bases and J by 7 bases, and 17 bases separated the two germline ends. Germline loops: CDR1 DFQATT, CDR2 SNEGSKA (reference sequence). The CDR3 reads CSAVVRGQGEAFF. CDR3 bases: TGCAGTGCTGTCGTCCGGGGGCAGGGTGAAGCTTTCTTT.

The V gene is TRBV7-2, the J gene TRBJ2-3, with no clear D. CDR1 is SGHTA and CDR2 is FQGNSA in the germline V gene. The CDR3 extends over 17 amino acids. Trimming removed 1 base from V and 5 bases from J, with 19 bases in between. The CDR3 bases are TGTGCCAGCAGCTTAGACCTTCTGGGATTTCGGAGAGATACGCAGTATTTT. It yields the protein CASSLDLLGFRRDTQYF. Complete variable domain (other parts from reference TRBV7-2 and TRBJ2-3): GAGVSQSPSNKVTEKGKDVELRCDPISGHTALYWYRQSLGQGLEFLIYFQGNSAPDKSGLPSDRFSAERTGGSVSTLTIQRTQQEDSAVYLCASSLDLLGFRRDTQYFGPGTRLTVL.

This clonotype was seen many times. The gene calls are TRBV24-1 and TRBJ2-5; the D call may be TRBD1 or TRBD2 (5 bases each). Germline V gene data show CDR1 as KGHDR and CDR2 as SFDVKD. The V end was cut by 4 bases, the J end by 8 bases, with 13 bases between. This CDR3 contains 13 residues. The CDR3: CATSDTRGDTQYF. The CDR3 nucleotides are TGTGCCACCAGTGACACAAGGGGAGATACCCAGTACTTC.

In its sample, this clonotype was seen many times. V is TRBV7-9 and J is TRBJ2-1; no clear D gene. The V and J ends lost 2 bases and 5 bases respectively, with 7 bases between them. Germline CDR1 SEHNR, CDR2 FQNEAQ (reference sequence). The CDR3 runs 13 residues. The CDR3 DNA is TGTGCCAGCAGCTTAACCGCACACAATGAGCAGTTCTTC. Protein: CASSLTAHNEQFF. The entire variable domain, with the rest obtained from reference TRBV7-9 and TRBJ2-1, is as follows: DTGVSQNPRHKITKRGQNVTFRCDPISEHNRLYWYRQTLGQGPEFLTYFQNEAQLEKSRLLSDRFSAERPKGSFSTLEIQRTEQGDSAMYLCASSLTAHNEQFFGPGTRLTVL.

A word on this clonotype: A much larger clone lies a single base off, so this may be a read error. In DNA, the CDR3 is TGCGCCAGCTCCGCCGGGACTAGCGGGAGGCCCTACGAGCAGTACTTC. Encoded protein: CASSAGTSGRPYEQYF. The chain joins TRBV5-1 to TRBJ2-7; TRBD2 aligns across 15 bases. This CDR3 has 16 amino acids. Per germline, CDR1 SGHRS and CDR2 YFSETQ. The J segment lost 2 bases and the V segment lost 7 bases, leaving 7 bases of the junction unmatched.

The sample holds a few counts of this clonotype. The chain carries TRBV7-9 and TRBJ2-4, with 11 positions matching TRBD2. Germline V gene sequence: CDR1 SEHNR, CDR2 FQNEAQ (reference sequence). J lost 6 bases, V lost 5 bases, and 12 bases had no gene match. The CDR3 contains 17 residues. CDR3 amino acids: CASSVQATSGSGNIQYF. The CDR3 coding sequence is TGTGCCAGCAGCGTCCAAGCAACTAGCGGGAGTGGAAACATTCAGTACTTC.

This chain connects TRBV6-2 or TRBV6-3 to TRBJ1-1; D is ambiguous. Germline CDR1 reads MNHEY; CDR2 reads SVGEGT. Trimming left V 6 bases short and J 5 bases short, with 4 bases between. This CDR3 comprises 10 residues. DNA for the CDR3: TGTGCCAGCAGGGGGACTGAAGCTTTCTTT. Translated: CASRGTEAFF.

The rearrangement uses TRBV5-1 and TRBJ2-5; 8 bases line up with TRBD1. Unmatched junction bases numbered 3, after V lost 0 bases and J lost 2 bases. Germline assignment: CDR1 SGHRS and CDR2 YFSETQ. The CDR3 extends over 15 amino acids. In DNA, the CDR3 is TGCGCCAGCAGCTTGGATACAGGGGGTCAAGAGACCCAGTACTTC. Amino acid sequence: CASSLDTGGQETQYF.

This clonotype occurred a few times. The rearrangement uses TRBV11-2 and TRBJ1-2, with D maybe TRBD1 (5 bases). This CDR3 has 13 amino acids. The germline V gene has CDR1 SGHAT and CDR2 FQNNGV. With 6 bases removed from V and 3 bases from J, the gap between germline ends came to 11 bases. The CDR3 DNA reads as TGTGCCAGCAGTCCAAGGGACTACTATGGCTACACCTTC. Its protein is CASSPRDYYGYTF.

J is TRBJ2-3 and V is TRBV4-1, with D possibly TRBD2 on 6 matching bases. CDR1 is MGHRA and CDR2 is YSYEKL in the germline V gene. This CDR3 has 14 residues. The V gene lost 4 bases and the J gene lost 1 base, with 9 bases spanning the gap. In nucleotides, the CDR3 is TGCGCCAGCAGCCGGGGGGAGGGCACAGATACGCAGTATTTT. This encodes CASSRGEGTDTQYF.